The subject of this entry is one T cell receptor (beta chain). The antigen remains undetermined. The data were obtained in a study of T cell responses to AZD1222 COVID-19 vaccine. Study findings and constraints: The peak T cell response came first, and repertoires were sampled only after it.

The CDR3 contains 14 residues. Germline values: CDR1 LGHDT, CDR2 YNNKEL (reference sequence). Trimming pared 0 bases from V and 5 bases from J, leaving 10 bases between. TCRdb keeps only in-frame clones here, not all; method: immunoSEQ multiplex PCR. This table holds roughly 65,000 clones, around 80% found once. This TCR was sampled from an adult in good health. The V gene is TRBV3-1 (or the pseudogene TRBV3-2), the J gene TRBJ1-1, with D perhaps TRBD1 (5 bases). The sample here was peripheral blood, taken on day 0 of AZD1222 vaccination. The DNA of the CDR3 is TGTGCCAGCAGCCAAGAGGTCGGGGGGACTGAAGCTTTCTTT. It translates to CASSQEVGGTEAFF.